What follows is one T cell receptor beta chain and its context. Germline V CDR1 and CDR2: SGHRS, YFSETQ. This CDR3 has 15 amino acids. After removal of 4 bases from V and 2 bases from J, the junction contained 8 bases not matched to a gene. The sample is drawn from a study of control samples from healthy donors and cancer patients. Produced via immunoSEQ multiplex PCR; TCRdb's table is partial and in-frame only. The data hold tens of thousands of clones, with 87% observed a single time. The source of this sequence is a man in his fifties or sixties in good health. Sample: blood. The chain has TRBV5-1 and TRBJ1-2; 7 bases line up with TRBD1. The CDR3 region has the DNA TGCGCCAGCAGCCGGCTAGGAGGGGGCAACTATGGCTACACCTTC. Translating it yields CASSRLGGGNYGYTF.